What follows describes a single T cell receptor beta chain. The antigen remains unidentified. Germline lookup yields CDR1 SGHVS and CDR2 FQNEAQ. The V segment lost 5 bases and the J segment 3 bases; nucleotides outside the gene matches: 7. The CDR3 is 16 residues long. This PCR relied on a set of 60 Vbeta primers and 13 Jbeta primers. This table comes from immunoSEQ multiplex PCR, and its TCRdb copy is limited to in-frame clones, with some not included. The table has about 130,000 clones, 80% seen once. The entry originates in a study of cytomegalovirus exposure and HLA in healthy donors. Whole-study results and caveats: Testing in vitro showed three CMV-associated chains specific for CMV antigens.

Participants comprised healthy donors of bone marrow. The source is a man under 40 in good health and CMV-seronegative. Sequenced sample: PBMCs. V is TRBV7-8 and J is TRBJ1-3; TRBD1 matches at 10 bases. CDR3 nucleotides: TGTGCCAGCAGCCCACGGGGACAGGGGAATGGAAACACCATATATTTT. Translation gives CASSPRGQGNGNTIYF.